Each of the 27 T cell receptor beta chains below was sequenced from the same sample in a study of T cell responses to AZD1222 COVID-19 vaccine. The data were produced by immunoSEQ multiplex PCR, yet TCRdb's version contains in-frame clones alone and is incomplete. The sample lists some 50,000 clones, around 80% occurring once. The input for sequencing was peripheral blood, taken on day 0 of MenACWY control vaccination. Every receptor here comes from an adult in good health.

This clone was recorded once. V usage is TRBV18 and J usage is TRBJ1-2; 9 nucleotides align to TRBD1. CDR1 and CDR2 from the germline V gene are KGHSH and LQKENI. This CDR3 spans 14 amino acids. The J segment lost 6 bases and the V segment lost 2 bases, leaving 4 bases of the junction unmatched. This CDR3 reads CASSPKTGGDGYTF. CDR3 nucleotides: TGTGCCAGCTCACCAAAGACAGGGGGGGATGGCTACACCTTC.

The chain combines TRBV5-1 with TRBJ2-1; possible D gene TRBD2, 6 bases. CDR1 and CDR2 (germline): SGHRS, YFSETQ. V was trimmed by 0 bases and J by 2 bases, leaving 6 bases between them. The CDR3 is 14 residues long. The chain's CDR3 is CASSLGTTYNEQFF. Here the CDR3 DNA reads TGCGCCAGCAGCTTGGGGACTACCTACAATGAGCAGTTCTTC.

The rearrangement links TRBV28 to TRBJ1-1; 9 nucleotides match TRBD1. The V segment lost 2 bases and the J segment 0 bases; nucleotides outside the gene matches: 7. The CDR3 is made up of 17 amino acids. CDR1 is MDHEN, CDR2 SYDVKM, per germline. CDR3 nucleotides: TGTGCCAGCAGTTTACTGGGACAGGGAGGGATGAACACTGAAGCTTTCTTT. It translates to CASSLLGQGGMNTEAFF.

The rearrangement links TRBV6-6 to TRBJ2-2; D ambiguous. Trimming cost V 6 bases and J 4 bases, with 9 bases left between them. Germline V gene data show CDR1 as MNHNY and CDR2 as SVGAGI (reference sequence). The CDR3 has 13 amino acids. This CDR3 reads CASSPTPTGELFF. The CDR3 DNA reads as TGTGCCAGCAGCCCCACTCCCACCGGGGAGCTGTTTTTT.

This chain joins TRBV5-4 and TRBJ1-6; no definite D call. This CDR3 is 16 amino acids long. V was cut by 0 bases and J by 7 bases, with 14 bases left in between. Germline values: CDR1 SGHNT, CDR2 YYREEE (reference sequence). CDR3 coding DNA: TGTGCCAGCAGCTTGGAGTCACAAGACCCAAATTCACCCCTCCACTTT. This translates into CASSLESQDPNSPLHF. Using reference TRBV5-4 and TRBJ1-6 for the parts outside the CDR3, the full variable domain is ETGVTQSPTHLIKTRGQQVTLRCSSQSGHNTVSWYQQALGQGPQFIFQYYREEENGRGNFPPRFSGLQFPNYSSELNVNALELDDSALYLCASSLESQDPNSPLHFGNGTRLTVT.

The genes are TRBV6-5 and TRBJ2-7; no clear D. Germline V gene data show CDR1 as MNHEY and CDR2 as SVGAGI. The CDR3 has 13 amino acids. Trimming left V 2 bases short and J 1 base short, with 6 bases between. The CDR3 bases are TGTGCCAGCAGTTACGACATTTCCTACGAGCAGTACTTC. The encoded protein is CASSYDISYEQYF.

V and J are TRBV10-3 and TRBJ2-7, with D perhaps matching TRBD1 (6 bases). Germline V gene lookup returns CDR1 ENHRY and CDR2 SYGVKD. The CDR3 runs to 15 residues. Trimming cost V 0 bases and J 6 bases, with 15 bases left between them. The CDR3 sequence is CAISESNRDDGEQYF. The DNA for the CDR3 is TGTGCCATCAGTGAGTCAAACAGGGACGACGGCGAGCAGTACTTC.

DNA of the CDR3: TGCGCCAGCAGCCAGCACAGGGGTCGCGAGCAGTACGTC. This encodes CASSQHRGREQYV. The rearrangement joins TRBV4-1 to TRBJ2-7, with 7 bases matching TRBD1. In germline, CDR1 is MGHRA, CDR2 YSYEKL. V was clipped by 3 bases and J by 6 bases; unmatched bases: 5. The CDR3 is 13 residues long.

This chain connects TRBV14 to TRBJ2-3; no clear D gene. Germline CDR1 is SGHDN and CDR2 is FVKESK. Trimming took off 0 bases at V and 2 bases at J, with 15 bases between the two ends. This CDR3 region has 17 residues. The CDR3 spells CASSQDVIGGYTDTQYF. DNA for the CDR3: TGTGCCAGCAGCCAAGACGTAATAGGCGGTTACACAGATACGCAGTATTTT.

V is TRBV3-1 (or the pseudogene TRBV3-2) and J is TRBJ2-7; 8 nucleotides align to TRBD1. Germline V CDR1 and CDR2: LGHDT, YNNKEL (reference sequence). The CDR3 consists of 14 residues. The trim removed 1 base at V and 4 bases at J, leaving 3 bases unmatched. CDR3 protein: CASSQGTGNYEQYF. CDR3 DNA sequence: TGTGCCAGCAGCCAAGGGACAGGGAATTACGAGCAGTACTTC.

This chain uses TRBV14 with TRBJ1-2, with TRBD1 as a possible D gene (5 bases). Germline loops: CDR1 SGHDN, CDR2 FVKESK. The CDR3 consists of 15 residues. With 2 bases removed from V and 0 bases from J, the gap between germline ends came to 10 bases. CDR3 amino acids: CASSQSRVTNYGYTF. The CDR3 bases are TGTGCCAGCAGCCAAAGCAGGGTAACTAACTATGGCTACACCTTC.

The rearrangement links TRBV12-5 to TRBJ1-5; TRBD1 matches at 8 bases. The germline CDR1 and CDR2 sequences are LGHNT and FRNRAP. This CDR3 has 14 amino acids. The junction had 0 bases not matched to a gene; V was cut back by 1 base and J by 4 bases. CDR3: CASGLGQGNQPQHF. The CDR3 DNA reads TGTGCTAGTGGTTTGGGACAGGGGAATCAGCCCCAGCATTTT.

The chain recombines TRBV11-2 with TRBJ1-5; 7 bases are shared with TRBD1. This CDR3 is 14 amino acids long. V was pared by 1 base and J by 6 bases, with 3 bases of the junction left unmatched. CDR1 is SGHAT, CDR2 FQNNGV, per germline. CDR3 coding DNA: TGTGCCAGCAGCTTAGGACAGGGAGGTCAGCCCCAGCATTTT. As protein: CASSLGQGGQPQHF.

CDR3 in amino acids: CSVVGTGKYNEQFF. In DNA, the CDR3 is TGCAGCGTTGTAGGGACAGGGAAATACAATGAGCAGTTCTTC. The chain couples TRBV29-1 to TRBJ2-1, with TRBD1 matching over 9 bases. The V gene's germline CDR1 is SQVTM and CDR2 ANQGSEA. The J segment lost 4 bases and the V segment lost 4 bases, leaving 5 bases of the junction unmatched. This CDR3 comprises 14 residues.

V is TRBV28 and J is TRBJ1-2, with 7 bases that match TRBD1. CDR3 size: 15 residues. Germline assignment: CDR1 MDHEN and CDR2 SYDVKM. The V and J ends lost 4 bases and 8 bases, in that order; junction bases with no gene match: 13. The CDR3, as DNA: TGTGCCAGCAGTTCCTATGCGACAGGGCTATCGGGCTACACCTTC. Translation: CASSSYATGLSGYTF.

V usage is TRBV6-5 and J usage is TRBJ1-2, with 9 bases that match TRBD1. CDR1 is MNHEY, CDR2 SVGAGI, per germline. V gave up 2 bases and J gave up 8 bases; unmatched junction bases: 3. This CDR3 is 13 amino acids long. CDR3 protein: CASSYVTGGGYTF. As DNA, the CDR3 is TGTGCCAGCAGTTACGTTACAGGGGGCGGCTACACCTTC.

The CDR3 bases are TGTGCCAGCAGTGTCGGTTCTGGGGTCAGCAATCAGCCCCAGCATTTT. Translating it yields CASSVGSGVSNQPQHF. The chain links TRBV2 to TRBJ1-5; D ambiguous. The CDR3 has 16 residues. The germline gives CDR1 SNHLY, CDR2 FYNNEI. The V end lost 4 bases, the J end lost 1 base, and 14 bases lay between the germline ends.

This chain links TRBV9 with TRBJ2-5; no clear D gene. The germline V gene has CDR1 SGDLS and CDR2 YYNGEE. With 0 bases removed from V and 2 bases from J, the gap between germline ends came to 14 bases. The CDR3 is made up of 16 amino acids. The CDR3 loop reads CASSVGLLEVQETQYF. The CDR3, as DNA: TGTGCCAGCAGCGTAGGGCTCCTCGAGGTACAAGAGACCCAGTACTTC.

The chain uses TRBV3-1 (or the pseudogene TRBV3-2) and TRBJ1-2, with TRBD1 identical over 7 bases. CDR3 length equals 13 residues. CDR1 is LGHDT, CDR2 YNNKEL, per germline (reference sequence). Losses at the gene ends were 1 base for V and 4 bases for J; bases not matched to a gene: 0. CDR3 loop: CASSQGQGYGYTF. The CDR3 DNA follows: TGTGCCAGCAGCCAAGGACAGGGCTATGGCTACACCTTC.

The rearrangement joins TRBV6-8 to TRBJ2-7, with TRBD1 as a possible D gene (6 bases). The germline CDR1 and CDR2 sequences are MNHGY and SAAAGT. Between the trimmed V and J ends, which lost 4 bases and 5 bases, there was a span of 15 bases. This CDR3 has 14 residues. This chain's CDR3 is CASSSTGSRHEQYV. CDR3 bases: TGTGCCAGCAGTTCTACAGGGTCTCGACACGAGCAGTACGTC.

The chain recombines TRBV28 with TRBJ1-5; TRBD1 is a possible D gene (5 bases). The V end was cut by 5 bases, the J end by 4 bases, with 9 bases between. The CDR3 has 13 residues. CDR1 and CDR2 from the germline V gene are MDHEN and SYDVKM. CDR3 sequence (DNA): TGTGCCAGCAGTCTGGACACTAATCAGCCCCAGCATTTT. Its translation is CASSLDTNQPQHF.

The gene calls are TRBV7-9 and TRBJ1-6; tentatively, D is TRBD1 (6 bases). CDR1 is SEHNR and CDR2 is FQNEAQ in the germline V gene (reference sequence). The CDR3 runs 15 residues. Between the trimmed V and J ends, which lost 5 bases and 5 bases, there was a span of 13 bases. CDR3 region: CASSVQQGNNSPLHF. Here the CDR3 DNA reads TGTGCCAGCAGCGTACAACAGGGAAATAATTCACCCCTCCACTTT. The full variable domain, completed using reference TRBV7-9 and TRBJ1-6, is DTGVSQNPRHKITKRGQNVTFRCDPISEHNRLYWYRQTLGQGPEFLTYFQNEAQLEKSRLLSDRFSAERPKGSFSTLEIQRTEQGDSAMYLCASSVQQGNNSPLHFGNGTRLTVT.

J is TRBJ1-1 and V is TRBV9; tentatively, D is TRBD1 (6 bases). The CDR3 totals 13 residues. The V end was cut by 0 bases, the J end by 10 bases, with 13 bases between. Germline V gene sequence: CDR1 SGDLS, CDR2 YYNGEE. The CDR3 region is CASSVEDRGGAFF. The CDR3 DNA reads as TGTGCCAGCAGCGTAGAGGACCGAGGGGGAGCTTTCTTT.

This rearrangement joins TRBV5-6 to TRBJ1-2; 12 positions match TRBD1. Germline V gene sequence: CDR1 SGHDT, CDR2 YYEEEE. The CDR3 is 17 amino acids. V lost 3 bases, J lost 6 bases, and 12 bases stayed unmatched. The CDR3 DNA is TGTGCCAGCAGCTGGCCTCAACCGGGACAGGGGGCGGATGGCTACACCTTC. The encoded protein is CASSWPQPGQGADGYTF. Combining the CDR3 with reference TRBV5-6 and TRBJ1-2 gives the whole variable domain DAGVTQSPTHLIKTRGQQVTLRCSPKSGHDTVSWYQQALGQGPQFIFQYYEEEERQRGNFPDRFSGHQFPNYSSELNVNALLLGDSALYLCASSWPQPGQGADGYTFGSGTRLTVV.

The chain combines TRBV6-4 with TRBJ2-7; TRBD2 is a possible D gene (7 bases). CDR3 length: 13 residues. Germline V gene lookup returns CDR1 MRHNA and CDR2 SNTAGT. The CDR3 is CGQRYGGQYEQYV. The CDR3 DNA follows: TGTGGCCAGCGTTACGGGGGGCAGTACGAGCAGTACGTC.

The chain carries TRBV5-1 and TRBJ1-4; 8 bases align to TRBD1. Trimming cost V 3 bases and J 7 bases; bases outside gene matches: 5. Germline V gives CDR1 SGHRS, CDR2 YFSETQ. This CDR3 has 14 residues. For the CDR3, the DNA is TGCGCCAGCAGCTCGACAGGGGAAGGTGAAAAACTGTTTTTT. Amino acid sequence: CASSSTGEGEKLFF.

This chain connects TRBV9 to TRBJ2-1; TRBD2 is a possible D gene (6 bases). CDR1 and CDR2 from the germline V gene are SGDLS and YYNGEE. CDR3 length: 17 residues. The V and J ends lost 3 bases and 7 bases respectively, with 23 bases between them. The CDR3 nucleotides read TGTGCCAGCAGCGCAGGGACTCACACGGGGAGAACTAATGAGCAGTTCTTC. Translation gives CASSAGTHTGRTNEQFF.